This T cell receptor beta chain was identified in a study of early T cells in non-severe SARS-CoV-2 infection. Study summary: Bulk RNA isolated from unsorted whole blood underwent sequencing; chains were not paired.

Unique molecular identifiers were affixed to single, distinct cDNA molecules. A single record per CDR3 protein comes from TCRdb applying MiXCR to the 5' RACE reads. The table shows 65,000 to 85,000 distinct CDR3 sequences, with around a tenth occurring only once. Whole-study findings and limits: Comparison of clonotypes with VDJdb favored anti-spike CD8 responses while missing private and CD4 specificities.

This CDR3 has 14 amino acids. V dropped 3 bases and J dropped 2 bases, with 9 bases sitting between them. Germline V lookup: CDR1 KGHSH, CDR2 LQKENI. This clonotype was observed a few times. Antigen specificity is unknown. This rearrangement joins TRBV18 to TRBJ2-3, with D unclear. The sequenced sample was whole blood. The sequence was obtained from an adult who was a healthcare worker with PCR-confirmed SARS-CoV-2 infection or an uninfected control (not recorded which). The chain's CDR3 is CASSPQGSTDTQYF. CDR3 coding DNA: TGTGCCAGCTCACCCCAAGGGTCCACAGATACGCAGTATTTT. Looking up the rest from reference TRBV18 and TRBJ2-3 gives the full variable domain: NAGVMQNPRHLVRRRGQEARLRCSPMKGHSHVYWYRQLPEEGLKFMVYLQKENIIDESGMPKERFSAEFPKEGPSILRIQQVVRGDSAAYFCASSPQGSTDTQYFGPGTRLTVL.